The subject of this entry is one T cell receptor (beta chain). CDR1 and CDR2 (germline): MNHNS, SASEGT. The CDR3 spans 14 residues. The ends were cut back, 3 bases at V and 8 bases at J, with 16 bases in the middle. TCRdb's table, derived via immunoSEQ multiplex PCR, lists solely in-frame clones and lacks some. In the table there are more than 95,000 clones, over 75% of which are singletons. This sample was included in a study of control samples from healthy donors and cancer patients. The rearrangement joins TRBV6-1 to TRBJ1-2; perhaps TRBD1 as D (6 bases). The TCR comes from a man between 60 and 75 years old in good health. Sample: blood. This CDR3 is CASSEGAGAAGYTF. The CDR3 DNA reads as TGTGCCAGCAGTGAGGGGGCAGGTGCTGCCGGCTACACCTTC.